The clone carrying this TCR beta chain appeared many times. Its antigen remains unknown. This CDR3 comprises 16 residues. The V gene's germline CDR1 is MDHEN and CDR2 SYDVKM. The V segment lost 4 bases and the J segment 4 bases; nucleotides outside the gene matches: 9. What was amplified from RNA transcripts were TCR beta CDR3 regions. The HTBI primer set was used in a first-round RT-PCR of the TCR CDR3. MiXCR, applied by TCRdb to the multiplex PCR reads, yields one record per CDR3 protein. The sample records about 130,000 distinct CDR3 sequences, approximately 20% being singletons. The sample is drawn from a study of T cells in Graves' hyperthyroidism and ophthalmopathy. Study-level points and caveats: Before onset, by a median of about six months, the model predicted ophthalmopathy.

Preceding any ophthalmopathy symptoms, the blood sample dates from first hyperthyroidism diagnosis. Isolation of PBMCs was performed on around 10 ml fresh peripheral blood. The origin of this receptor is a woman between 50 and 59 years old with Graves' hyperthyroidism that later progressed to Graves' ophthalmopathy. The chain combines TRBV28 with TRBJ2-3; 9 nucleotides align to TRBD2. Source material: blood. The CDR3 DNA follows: TGTGCCAGCAGTTCCACGAGGCGGGAGGGTTCAGATACGCAGTATTTT. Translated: CASSSTRREGSDTQYF.